Shown below are 27 T cell receptor beta chains from a single sample sequenced in a study of control samples from healthy donors and cancer patients. Using immunoSEQ multiplex PCR, the repertoire was profiled, and TCRdb retains in-frame clones only, with some absent. This table has about 80,000 clones, around nine tenths appearing once. The sequencing input was blood. These receptors came from a man in his forties or fifties in good health.

This clone was found a few times. The chain combines TRBV7-9 with TRBJ1-1; 10 bases map to TRBD1. The V gene's germline CDR1 is SEHNR and CDR2 FQNEAQ (reference sequence). With 5 bases clipped from V and 5 bases from J, the junction kept 14 bases outside the gene matches. This CDR3 has 17 residues. The DNA of the CDR3 is TGTGCCAGCAGCGTCGTTACCGGGACAGGGGAGCGGACTGAAGCTTTCTTT. It codes for CASSVVTGTGERTEAFF.

The chain recombines TRBV6-6 with TRBJ1-4; TRBD1 matches 8 bases. The J segment lost 5 bases and the V segment lost 7 bases, leaving 6 bases of the junction unmatched. Germline CDR1 MNHNY, CDR2 SVGAGI (reference sequence). CDR3 size: 14 residues. This CDR3 is CASTGQGRNEKLFF. The CDR3 DNA reads TGTGCCAGCACTGGACAGGGACGAAATGAAAAACTGTTTTTT.

V usage is TRBV19 and J usage is TRBJ1-5, with D unresolved. This CDR3 has 16 amino acids. Trimming cost V 5 bases and J 3 bases, with 17 bases left between them. CDR1 is LNHDA and CDR2 is SQIVND in the germline V gene (reference sequence). The CDR3 coding sequence is TGTGCCAGTAGTGCGGAGGGTGTGCCCCCCAATCAGCCCCAGCATTTT. This encodes CASSAEGVPPNQPQHF.

This chain connects TRBV14 to TRBJ1-2; 7 nucleotides match TRBD1. V lost 0 bases to trimming and J lost 4 bases; unmatched junction nucleotides: 8. CDR3 length: 16 amino acids. Germline V gene sequence: CDR1 SGHDN, CDR2 FVKESK. Here the CDR3 DNA reads TGTGCCAGCAGCCAAGATACAGGGGCGACCTTCTATGGCTACACCTTC. This gives the protein CASSQDTGATFYGYTF. Combining the CDR3 with reference TRBV14 and TRBJ1-2 gives the whole variable domain EAGVTQFPSHSVIEKGQTVTLRCDPISGHDNLYWYRRVMGKEIKFLLHFVKESKQDESGMPNNRFLAERTGGTYSTLKVQPAELEDSGVYFCASSQDTGATFYGYTFGSGTRLTVV.

The chain recombines TRBV5-6 with TRBJ1-2; 9 bases fit TRBD1. Looked up from germline, CDR1 is SGHDT and CDR2 is YYEEEE. J lost 7 bases, V lost 4 bases, and 8 bases had no gene match. The CDR3 has 14 residues. CDR3: CASSPGQGRGGYTF. The DNA for the CDR3 is TGTGCCAGCAGCCCGGGACAGGGAAGGGGTGGCTACACCTTC.

The CDR3 DNA reads TGTGCCAGTAGTTTATCCGGAAGAAGCTTCTTT. Translated: CASSLSGRSFF. The chain recombines TRBV19 with TRBJ1-1; the D is unclear. This CDR3 has 11 amino acids. The ends were cut back, 5 bases at V and 14 bases at J, with 15 bases in the middle. CDR1 is LNHDA, CDR2 SQIVND, per germline (reference sequence).

The rearrangement links TRBV2 to TRBJ2-6; a weak D match, TRBD1 (5 bases). V was trimmed by 7 bases and J by 0 bases, leaving 13 bases between them. CDR1 and CDR2 (germline): SNHLY, FYNNEI. CDR3 length: 16 residues. The CDR3: CASIRGLSSGANVLTF. The CDR3 DNA sequence: TGTGCCAGCATAAGGGGTCTAAGCTCTGGGGCCAACGTCCTGACTTTC.

The rearrangement uses TRBV5-6 and TRBJ1-6; possibly TRBD1 for D (5 bases). The V and J ends lost 0 bases and 1 base respectively, with 14 bases between them. This CDR3 is built from 18 residues. The V gene's germline CDR1 is SGHDT and CDR2 YYEEEE. The CDR3 DNA sequence: TGTGCCAGCAGCTTGGAGTCAGGGATTGGTTCCTATAATTCACCCCTCCACTTT. Translation: CASSLESGIGSYNSPLHF.

The genes are TRBV5-4 and TRBJ1-6; no definite D call. The CDR3 consists of 13 residues. Germline lookup yields CDR1 SGHNT and CDR2 YYREEE (reference sequence). Between the trimmed V and J ends, which lost 4 bases and 10 bases, there was a span of 12 bases. CDR3 bases: TGTGCCAGCAGCGTCCCAGGAGTCTCACCCCTCCACTTT. It codes for CASSVPGVSPLHF.

The rearrangement uses TRBV14 and TRBJ2-5; D unclear. This CDR3 comprises 13 residues. V lost 2 bases and J lost 5, with 9 bases in between. Germline V gene sequence: CDR1 SGHDN, CDR2 FVKESK. CDR3 bases: TGTGCCAGCAGCCAATTGGGTAGTGAGACCCAGTACTTC. Translated, it gives CASSQLGSETQYF.

This chain's CDR3 is CASSLGPGTSGNGTQYF. The CDR3 DNA sequence: TGTGCCAGCAGCTTGGGCCCCGGGACTAGCGGGAATGGTACGCAGTATTTT. The J gene is TRBJ2-3, the V gene TRBV5-6; 13 nucleotides align to TRBD2. Germline V lookup: CDR1 SGHDT, CDR2 YYEEEE. The CDR3 has 17 residues. Germline trimming cut 0 bases from V and 8 bases from J; bases unmatched to any gene: 9.

The V gene is TRBV29-1, the J gene TRBJ1-2; 10 bases fit TRBD1. J was trimmed by 3 bases and V by 6 bases; bases with no gene match: 7. CDR1 SQVTM and CDR2 ANQGSEA come from the germline V gene. The CDR3 is 14 residues long. The CDR3 nucleotides read TGCAGCGTCCGGGACAGGGGAGCTGACTATGGCTACACCTTC. Protein sequence: CSVRDRGADYGYTF.

This clone was seen just once. V usage is TRBV2 and J usage is TRBJ1-2, with unresolved D. Germline V gene lookup returns CDR1 SNHLY and CDR2 FYNNEI. The CDR3 contains 13 residues. The V end was cut by 4 bases, the J end by 4 bases, with 10 bases between. The CDR3 sequence is CASSVGESYGYTF. CDR3 DNA sequence: TGTGCCAGCAGTGTCGGAGAAAGCTATGGCTACACCTTC.

The chain is built from TRBV3-1 (or the pseudogene TRBV3-2) and TRBJ2-1, with TRBD2 matching 7 bases. The V segment lost 1 base and the J segment 1 base; nucleotides outside the gene matches: 1. CDR3 length: 15 amino acids. Germline V lookup: CDR1 LGHDT, CDR2 YNNKEL (reference sequence). CDR3 residues: CASSQGGGSYNEQFF. The DNA of the CDR3 is TGTGCCAGCAGCCAAGGGGGGGGTTCCTACAATGAGCAGTTCTTC.

J is TRBJ1-3 and V is TRBV18; 7 nucleotides line up with TRBD1. The CDR3 covers 15 residues. CDR1 is KGHSH, CDR2 LQKENI, per germline. The V segment lost 3 bases and the J segment 0 bases; nucleotides outside the gene matches: 2. The CDR3 sequence is CASSPGTASGNTIYF. As DNA, the CDR3 is TGTGCCAGCTCACCCGGGACAGCCTCTGGAAACACCATATATTTT.

V is TRBV19 and J is TRBJ2-2; D may be TRBD1 (6 bases). The V end lost 2 bases, the J end lost 4 bases, and 11 bases lay between the germline ends. Looked up from germline, CDR1 is LNHDA and CDR2 is SQIVND (reference sequence). The CDR3 sequence is 15 residues long. CDR3 coding DNA: TGTGCCAGTAGTATAATGGGACAAACCACCGGGGAGCTGTTTTTT. It encodes CASSIMGQTTGELFF.

The chain uses TRBV4-1 and TRBJ1-2, with 7 bases matching TRBD1. The V and J ends lost 3 bases and 4 bases, in that order; junction bases with no gene match: 8. CDR1 and CDR2 from the germline V gene are MGHRA and YSYEKL. This CDR3 has 15 residues. DNA for the CDR3: TGCGCCAGCAGCCAGACCACAGGGGTGGGCTATGGCTACACCTTC. Translation: CASSQTTGVGYGYTF.

This clone was seen only a few times. This sequence joins TRBV11-3 and TRBJ1-4; D possibly corresponds to TRBD1 (5 bases). Germline V gene data show CDR1 as SGHNT and CDR2 as YENEEA. Trimming stripped 3 bases from V and 5 bases from J, with 10 bases between. This CDR3 spans 14 amino acids. The CDR3 sequence: CASSFGTGNEKLFF. As DNA, the CDR3 is TGTGCCAGCAGCTTCGGGACGGGCAATGAAAAACTGTTTTTT.

The chain has TRBV5-5 and TRBJ1-1; D is unresolved. Deletions cut 0 bases from V and 4 bases from J, with 7 bases between. There are 13 residues in the CDR3. Per germline, CDR1 SGHKS and CDR2 YYEKEE (reference sequence). The CDR3 loop is CASSLEFFTEAFF. In DNA form, the CDR3 reads TGTGCCAGCAGCTTGGAATTTTTCACTGAAGCTTTCTTT.

The chain uses TRBV10-3 and TRBJ2-1; 9 bases agree with TRBD1. V trimming: 4 bases; J trimming: 3 bases; junction bases outside the gene matches: 4. This CDR3 contains 15 residues. The germline gives CDR1 ENHRY, CDR2 SYGVKD. CDR3 nucleotide sequence: TGTGCCATCAGTGCAGGGACAGGGCTCTACAATGAGCAGTTCTTC. Its translation: CAISAGTGLYNEQFF.

V usage is TRBV18 and J usage is TRBJ2-5; 10 bases agree with TRBD1. The junction had 3 bases not matched to a gene; V was cut back by 1 base and J by 4 bases. CDR3 length equals 15 residues. Per the germline V gene, CDR1 is KGHSH and CDR2 is LQKENI. CDR3 in amino acids: CASSPQTGGGETQYF. The CDR3 DNA reads TGTGCCAGCTCACCACAGACAGGGGGCGGAGAGACCCAGTACTTC.

As regards this clone: The sample carries other DNA sequences with the same CDR3. CDR3 region: CAWTGAQTEAFF. CDR3 in DNA: TGTGCCTGGACAGGGGCCCAAACTGAAGCTTTCTTT. The chain is built from TRBV30 and TRBJ1-1; D may be TRBD1 (6 bases). The CDR3 contains 12 residues. Germline V gene data show CDR1 as GTSNPN and CDR2 as SVGIG (reference sequence). Trimming stripped 4 bases from V and 5 bases from J, with 11 bases between.

The chain is built from TRBV27 and TRBJ1-2; possibly TRBD1 for D (6 bases). Trimming took 6 bases from V and 3 from J, leaving 17 bases between them. The CDR3 consists of 15 residues. From germline, CDR1 is MNHEY and CDR2 SMNVEV (reference sequence). The chain's CDR3 is CASSSLQGGDYGYTF. Here the CDR3 DNA reads TGTGCCAGCAGCTCATTACAGGGAGGCGACTATGGCTACACCTTC.

The chain links TRBV7-6 to TRBJ1-3, with 7 bases identical to TRBD1. Germline loops: CDR1 SGHVS, CDR2 FNYEAQ. Losses at the gene ends were 1 base for V and 4 bases for J; bases not matched to a gene: 4. This CDR3 is built from 15 residues. The CDR3 sequence: CASSLGQGRGNTIYF. CDR3 DNA sequence: TGTGCCAGCAGCTTAGGACAGGGAAGAGGAAACACCATATATTTT.

J is TRBJ2-4 and V is TRBV3-1 (or the pseudogene TRBV3-2); D uncertain. Trimming cost V 2 bases and J 0 bases, with 8 bases left between them. The CDR3 length is 15 residues. Germline CDR1 reads LGHDT; CDR2 reads YNNKEL (reference sequence). In nucleotides, the CDR3 is TGTGCCAGCAGCCAACGCAGGCCAGCCAAAAACATTCAGTACTTC. It encodes CASSQRRPAKNIQYF.

J is TRBJ1-6 and V is TRBV6-5, with 7 positions matching TRBD1. J gave up 7 bases and V 6 bases, and 3 bases lay outside the gene matches. The CDR3 has 13 amino acids. Germline V gene data show CDR1 as MNHEY and CDR2 as SVGAGI. The CDR3 is CASSAQGNSPLHF. CDR3 sequence (DNA): TGTGCCAGCAGCGCACAGGGGAATTCACCCCTCCACTTT.

J is TRBJ2-6 and V is TRBV11-3, with D perhaps being TRBD1 or TRBD2 (5 bases each). Germline values: CDR1 SGHNT, CDR2 YENEEA. V was cut by 1 base and J by 1 base, with 5 bases left in between. This CDR3 comprises 15 residues. CDR3 DNA sequence: TGTGCCAGCAGCTTAGGGGGGTCTGGGGCCAACGTCCTGACTTTC. As protein: CASSLGGSGANVLTF. The full variable domain, its missing parts supplied by reference TRBV11-3 and TRBJ2-6, is EAGVVQSPRYKIIEKKQPVAFWCNPISGHNTLYWYLQNLGQGPELLIRYENEEAVDDSQLPKDRFSAERLKGVDSTLKIQPAELGDSAVYLCASSLGGSGANVLTFGAGSRLTVL.